A single sample is the source of the 9 T cell receptor beta chains below, sequenced in a study of immune evolution from preneoplasia to lung adenocarcinoma. Using immunoSEQ multiplex PCR, the repertoire was profiled, and TCRdb retains in-frame clones only, with some absent. The profile shows around 40,000 clones, around 85% of them singletons. The material sequenced was FFPE invasive lung adenocarcinoma tissue. The receptors were gathered from a person in their sixties with lung adenocarcinoma.

The chain's CDR3 is CASSFMGQRSYEQYF. For the CDR3, the DNA is TGCGCCAGCAGCTTTATGGGACAACGATCCTACGAGCAGTACTTC. The chain has TRBV5-1 and TRBJ2-7; D is perhaps TRBD1 (6 bases). This CDR3 is 15 amino acids long. Trimming left V 2 bases short and J 1 base short, with 13 bases between. The germline CDR1 and CDR2 sequences are SGHRS and YFSETQ.

V and J are TRBV11-2 and TRBJ1-5, with D perhaps matching TRBD1 (6 bases). The ends were cut back, 1 base at V and 8 bases at J, with 12 bases in the middle. CDR1 is SGHAT and CDR2 is FQNNGV in the germline V gene. The CDR3 consists of 14 residues. In nucleotides, the CDR3 is TGTGCCAGCAGCTTAGGGAGAGGGGGGAAGCCCCAGCATTTT. The encoded protein is CASSLGRGGKPQHF.

The rearrangement links TRBV7-3 to TRBJ2-2; 8 bases are a match to TRBD1. Germline V CDR1 and CDR2: SGHTA, FQGTGA. The CDR3 sequence is 14 residues long. The V gene end was trimmed by 3 bases and the J gene end by 5 bases; junction bases not matched to a gene: 2. The CDR3 nucleotides are TGTGCCAGCAGCTTCACAGGGGGGACCGGGGAGCTGTTTTTT. Its protein product is CASSFTGGTGELFF.

The table lists this clone with a few counts. The V call is TRBV14, the J call TRBJ2-5; tentative D call: TRBD1 (5 bases). CDR3 length: 16 amino acids. CDR1 is SGHDN, CDR2 FVKESK, per germline. The V end was cut by 1 base, the J end by 1 base, with 13 bases between. Here the CDR3 reads CASSQGGQGPQETQYF. The DNA of the CDR3 is TGTGCCAGCAGCCAAGGTGGGCAGGGCCCCCAAGAGACCCAGTACTTC.

The chain joins TRBV19 to TRBJ2-1; possibly TRBD2 for D (6 bases). This CDR3 contains 15 residues. The germline V gene has CDR1 LNHDA and CDR2 SQIVND (reference sequence). The V and J ends lost 3 bases and 9 bases respectively, with 18 bases between them. In nucleotides, the CDR3 is TGTGCCAGTAGTATTGGTCTCGGGAGCTTCGGTGAGCAGTTCTTC. It codes for CASSIGLGSFGEQFF.

V gene TRBV4-1 combines with J gene TRBJ1-2; 7 nucleotides agree with TRBD1. CDR1 and CDR2 from the germline V gene are MGHRA and YSYEKL. V was clipped by 3 bases and J by 5 bases; unmatched bases: 9. The CDR3 sequence is 15 residues long. The CDR3 region has the DNA TGCGCCAGCAGCCAGGATGCGGGACAGCTTTATGGCTACACCTTC. Its protein is CASSQDAGQLYGYTF.

This chain connects TRBV2 to TRBJ2-5; 7 bases agree with TRBD1. The V gene's germline CDR1 is SNHLY and CDR2 FYNNEI. The trim removed 4 bases at V and 5 bases at J, leaving 7 bases unmatched. The CDR3 has 14 residues. CDR3 protein: CASSALGRGETQYF. The CDR3 nucleotides are TGTGCCAGCAGTGCCCTCGGCAGGGGGGAGACCCAGTACTTC.

The chain couples TRBV2 to TRBJ1-5, with TRBD1 identical over 9 bases. The CDR3 has 13 residues. J gave up 7 bases and V 8 bases, and 6 bases lay outside the gene matches. Germline V CDR1 and CDR2: SNHLY, FYNNEI. In DNA, the CDR3 is TGTGCCAGCGGCCGGGACAGGGAACAGCCCCAGCATTTT. Translation: CASGRDREQPQHF.

This chain connects TRBV6-5 to TRBJ2-5; D gene unclear. CDR1 MNHEY and CDR2 SVGAGI come from the germline V gene. The CDR3 is 15 amino acids. V was trimmed by 0 bases and J by 4 bases, leaving 12 bases between them. CDR3 bases: TGTGCCAGCAGTTACTCTTTGCTCTTTTCAGAGACCCAGTACTTC. Translation: CASSYSLLFSETQYF.